These 4 T cell receptor beta chains share one sample of origin, sequenced in a study of cytomegalovirus exposure and HLA in healthy donors. Primers included in the PCR were 60 Vbeta and 13 Jbeta primers. TCRdb's table, derived via immunoSEQ multiplex PCR, lists solely in-frame clones and lacks some. The data show more than 90,000 clones, approximately 72% seen once. Sequencing used PBMCs. These receptors came from a man in his forties or fifties in good health and CMV-seropositive.

This clone was detected a few times. J is TRBJ2-3 and V is TRBV29-1, with 8 bases matching TRBD1. The V gene's germline CDR1 is SQVTM and CDR2 ANQGSEA. The ends lost 3 bases at V and 5 bases at J; junction bases unmatched: 4. There are 13 residues in the CDR3. The CDR3: CSVEGTGQDTQYF. CDR3 nucleotide sequence: TGCAGCGTTGAGGGGACAGGACAAGATACGCAGTATTTT.

This clone appeared a few times. The V and J genes are TRBV4-1 and TRBJ1-2; D is perhaps TRBD1 (5 bases). The CDR3 has 15 amino acids. Deletions cut 4 bases from V and 6 bases from J, with 18 bases between. The germline gives CDR1 MGHRA, CDR2 YSYEKL. CDR3 residues: CASSRTRTSPDGYTF. CDR3 DNA: TGCGCCAGCAGCCGAACAAGGACAAGCCCGGATGGCTACACCTTC.

This chain links TRBV5-8 with TRBJ1-5, with no clear D. The CDR3 sequence is 14 residues long. V shed 2 bases and J shed 4 bases, with 10 bases lying between them. Germline CDR1 reads SGHTS; CDR2 reads YDEGEE. The CDR3 here is CASSFLSGNQPQHF. The CDR3 nucleotides read TGTGCCAGCAGCTTTCTGAGCGGGAATCAGCCCCAGCATTTT. The full variable domain, rest sourced from reference TRBV5-8 and TRBJ1-5, is EAGVTQSPTHLIKTRGQQATLRCSPISGHTSVYWYQQALGLGLQFLLWYDEGEERNRGNFPPRFSGRQFPNYSSELNVNALELEDSALYLCASSFLSGNQPQHFGDGTRLSIL.

The J gene is TRBJ2-7, the V gene TRBV7-9; 7 positions agree with TRBD1. This CDR3 has 16 amino acids. Losses at the gene ends were 5 bases for V and 5 bases for J; bases not matched to a gene: 15. Germline CDR1 and CDR2: SEHNR and FQNEAQ (reference sequence). The CDR3 spells CASSDAGGIRVDEQYF. In nucleotides, the CDR3 is TGTGCCAGCAGCGACGCAGGGGGTATTCGGGTTGACGAGCAGTACTTC.